This T cell receptor (beta chain) was recovered during a study of Graves' ophthalmopathy and Graves' hyperthyroidism. V was clipped by 8 bases and J by 5 bases, with 9 bases between them. The CDR3 covers 11 residues. In germline, CDR1 is MNHNS, CDR2 SASEGT. This clonotype was seen ten or more times. RNA transcripts provided the template for amplifying TCR beta CDR3 regions. Following a first-round RT-PCR that used HTBI primers, a second-round multiplex PCR was carried out. TCRdb redid the calling of the multiplex PCR reads with MiXCR, one entry per CDR3 protein. The sample carries hundreds of thousands of distinct CDR3 sequences, 22% recorded once.

The sequencing input was peripheral blood. This receptor was obtained from a woman aged 18 to 35 with stable Graves' hyperthyroidism. Some clones in this sample may be carry-over from other donors' samples. The V and J genes are TRBV6-1 and TRBJ2-5, with D maybe TRBD2 (6 bases). CDR3 DNA: TGTGCCAGCGGGAGGTTTGAGACCCAGTACTTC. It encodes CASGRFETQYF.